Below, 21 T cell receptor beta chains from the same sample are listed, as sequenced in a study of shared T cell receptors in the human thymus. Profiled with immunoSEQ multiplex PCR; TCRdb holds only in-frame clones, not every one. Among about 660,000 clones listed, approximately 87% were seen once. The same sample was also used in a study of human thymus T cells.

Sequencing used thymocytes. The receptors come from a boy younger than two with a congenital heart defect.

The chain employs TRBV6-5 and TRBJ2-5; 8 nucleotides match TRBD2. The CDR3 covers 16 residues. Germline assignment: CDR1 MNHEY and CDR2 SVGAGI. Trimming cost V 2 bases and J 5 bases; bases outside gene matches: 10. Written as DNA, the CDR3 is TGTGCCAGCAGTTACGGTCCCCGGGAGGGCTGGGAGACCCAGTACTTC. Translation: CASSYGPREGWETQYF.

A word on this clone: Mismatch with germline at one junction end may stem from a read error. The chain has TRBV7-7 and TRBJ2-2; 11 bases map to TRBD1. CDR3 size: 18 residues. Per the germline V gene, CDR1 is SSHAT and CDR2 is FNYEAQ (reference sequence). The CDR3 is CASSLHSRGTGGNGELFF. CDR3 sequence (DNA): TGTGCTAGCAGCCTTCACAGTCGGGGGACAGGGGGGAACGGGGAGCTGTTTTTT.

V and J are TRBV25-1 and TRBJ2-4; TRBD1 matches 12 bases. Germline CDR1 reads MGHDK; CDR2 reads SYGVNS. The junction had 8 bases not matched to a gene; V was cut back by 8 bases and J by 6 bases. The CDR3 runs 15 residues. The CDR3 is CASPKGTGGINIQYF. CDR3 sequence (DNA): TGTGCCAGCCCGAAGGGGACAGGGGGCATAAACATTCAGTACTTC.

This clone was seen more than once but under ten times. The rearrangement links TRBV18 to TRBJ1-1; TRBD1 matches at 7 bases. This CDR3 contains 14 residues. The J segment lost 6 bases and the V segment lost 5 bases, leaving 9 bases of the junction unmatched. Germline CDR1 and CDR2: KGHSH and LQKENI. The CDR3: CASSDQGVVSEAFF. In DNA form, the CDR3 reads TGTGCCAGCTCAGACCAGGGGGTAGTATCTGAAGCTTTCTTT.

The chain recombines TRBV6-5 with TRBJ2-6; D remains ambiguous. The CDR3 has 15 residues. Germline CDR1 MNHEY, CDR2 SVGAGI. Trimming removed 3 bases at V and 7 bases at J, with 13 bases between. The CDR3 protein is CASSYYISSANVLTF. CDR3 bases: TGTGCCAGCAGTTATTATATTTCGTCCGCCAACGTCCTGACTTTC.

The rearrangement uses TRBV29-1 and TRBJ1-1; TRBD1 agrees at 8 bases. Germline V gene data show CDR1 as SQVTM and CDR2 as ANQGSEA. The CDR3 totals 15 residues. The trim removed 6 bases at V and 8 bases at J, leaving 17 bases unmatched. The chain's CDR3 is CSVKTGETFGWEAFF. CDR3 in DNA: TGCAGCGTCAAGACAGGGGAGACTTTTGGGTGGGAAGCTTTCTTT.

DNA of the CDR3: TGTGCCAGCAGTTTCTCCCAAGACACCTCCTACAATGAGCAGTTCTTC. Translated: CASSFSQDTSYNEQFF. The rearrangement uses TRBV27 and TRBJ2-1; unclear D gene. CDR1 and CDR2 (germline): MNHEY, SMNVEV (reference sequence). V dropped 3 bases and J dropped 0 bases, with 12 bases sitting between them. The CDR3 has 16 amino acids.

In this sample, this clone turned up once. The genes are TRBV7-3 and TRBJ2-1; a weak D match, TRBD2 (5 bases). The CDR3 spans 15 residues. The germline V and J ends were trimmed by 2 bases and 6 bases, with 14 bases remaining between them. Germline V gives CDR1 SGHTA, CDR2 FQGTGA. The CDR3 region is CASSLVAPGSNEQFF. CDR3 bases: TGTGCCAGCAGCTTAGTGGCCCCGGGATCCAATGAGCAGTTCTTC.

The chain employs TRBV4-3 and TRBJ2-7; D might be TRBD1 (5 bases). From germline, CDR1 is LGHNA and CDR2 YSLEER. This CDR3 spans 14 amino acids. V was cut by 0 bases and J by 4 bases, with 10 bases left in between. DNA of the CDR3: TGCGCCAGCAGCCAAGACTGGGGCAGTTACGAGCAGTACTTC. Translation gives CASSQDWGSYEQYF.

The genes are TRBV14 and TRBJ2-7; D is perhaps TRBD1 (5 bases). The germline gives CDR1 SGHDN, CDR2 FVKESK. The CDR3 is 14 amino acids. The V end lost 0 bases, the J end lost 1 base, and 7 bases lay between the germline ends. CDR3 sequence (DNA): TGTGCCAGCAGCCAAGAAGGGGAATCCTACGAGCAGTACTTC. Its translation is CASSQEGESYEQYF.

V gene TRBV12-5 combines with J gene TRBJ2-2; a weak D match, TRBD2 (6 bases). The CDR3 has 13 residues. Trimming pared 4 bases from V and 6 bases from J, leaving 9 bases between. From germline, CDR1 is LGHNT and CDR2 FRNRAP. The CDR3 DNA reads TGTGCTAGTGGTTGGGACTCCTCCGGGGAGCTGTTTTTT. It specifies CASGWDSSGELFF.

The rearrangement uses TRBV9 and TRBJ2-3; TRBD2 matches 7 bases. The CDR3 is made up of 18 amino acids. Germline V gives CDR1 SGDLS, CDR2 YYNGEE. V lost 1 base, J lost 1 base, and 12 bases stayed unmatched. CDR3 nucleotide sequence: TGTGCCAGCAGCGTAACCTCGGGGTCTAGCGGACGCACAGATACGCAGTATTTT. It is translated as CASSVTSGSSGRTDTQYF.

This sequence joins TRBV5-5 and TRBJ2-3; D is uncertain. Trimming removed 1 base at V and 2 bases at J, with 5 bases between. The germline CDR1 and CDR2 sequences are SGHKS and YYEKEE (reference sequence). This CDR3 spans 13 amino acids. The DNA of the CDR3 is TGTGCCAGCAGCTTGAACATCACAGATACGCAGTATTTT. Encoded protein: CASSLNITDTQYF.

The chain combines TRBV5-1 with TRBJ2-7, with TRBD1 matching 8 bases. Trimming removed 4 bases from V and 4 bases from J; junction bases left unmatched: 13. Germline V gene sequence: CDR1 SGHRS, CDR2 YFSETQ. The CDR3 has 16 amino acids. CDR3 DNA: TGCGCCAGCAGCCCAATGCCTCAGGACAGGGTTTACGAGCAGTACTTC. The encoded protein is CASSPMPQDRVYEQYF.

The chain is built from TRBV5-6 and TRBJ2-2; 11 positions match TRBD2. J lost 4 bases, V lost 5 bases, and 7 bases had no gene match. Germline CDR1 is SGHDT and CDR2 is YYEEEE. The CDR3 is 16 residues long. The CDR3 bases are TGTGCCAGCAGTTCGCTAGCGGGAGGCGGCACCGGGGAGCTGTTTTTT. Its translation: CASSSLAGGGTGELFF.

This clone was seen once. V gene TRBV30 combines with J gene TRBJ1-4; D is uncertain. The V gene lost 1 base and the J gene lost 6 bases, with 12 bases spanning the gap. The CDR3 consists of 14 residues. Per the germline V gene, CDR1 is GTSNPN and CDR2 is SVGIG (reference sequence). The CDR3 DNA sequence: TGTGCCTGGAGTGAGGAGCCCGTATATGAAAAACTGTTTTTT. Residues: CAWSEEPVYEKLFF.

This clone was detected only a few times. The chain uses TRBV5-1 and TRBJ1-2; TRBD1 is a possible D gene (6 bases). The CDR3 runs 15 residues. CDR1 SGHRS and CDR2 YFSETQ come from the germline V gene. The V gene lost 2 bases and the J gene lost 2 bases, with 13 bases spanning the gap. The DNA for the CDR3 is TGCGCCAGCAGCTTTGGGACAACCGAAAACTATGGCTACACCTTC. Its protein product is CASSFGTTENYGYTF.

Regarding this clone: Its ends do not fully match the called genes, so a read error is possible. Different DNA sequences within this sample yield the same CDR3. J is TRBJ1-6 and V is TRBV6-4; D perhaps matches TRBD1 (5 bases). The CDR3 consists of 14 residues. The germline gives CDR1 MRHNA, CDR2 SNTAGT. The CDR3 loop reads CASRGQGRDSPLHF. The CDR3 nucleotides read TGTGCGAGCAGAGGGCAGGGAAGGGATTCCCCCCTCCACTTT.

This chain joins TRBV4-1 and TRBJ2-1; D is unclear. Germline CDR1 MGHRA, CDR2 YSYEKL. Trimming shortened V by 2 bases and J by 3 bases, and 5 bases separated the two germline ends. The CDR3 sequence is 13 residues long. In nucleotides, the CDR3 is TGCGCCAGCAGCCAACCCCACTACAATGAGCAGTTCTTC. Its protein is CASSQPHYNEQFF.

The chain uses TRBV5-8 and TRBJ2-7, with D possibly matching TRBD2 (6 bases). CDR1 and CDR2 (germline): SGHTS, YDEGEE. V was cut by 2 bases and J by 5 bases, with 17 bases left in between. CDR3 length: 15 amino acids. CDR3 region: CASSFWLTSSHEQYF. In nucleotides, the CDR3 is TGTGCCAGCAGCTTTTGGTTGACTAGTTCCCACGAGCAGTACTTC.

The rearrangement links TRBV18 to TRBJ1-5, with TRBD1 matching 7 bases. Germline assignment: CDR1 KGHSH and CDR2 LQKENI. The CDR3 consists of 16 residues. The V and J ends lost 3 bases and 4 bases, in that order; junction bases with no gene match: 9. CDR3 sequence (DNA): TGTGCCAGCTCACCTACCGGCGGGACAGATAATCAGCCCCAGCATTTT. Amino acid sequence: CASSPTGGTDNQPQHF.